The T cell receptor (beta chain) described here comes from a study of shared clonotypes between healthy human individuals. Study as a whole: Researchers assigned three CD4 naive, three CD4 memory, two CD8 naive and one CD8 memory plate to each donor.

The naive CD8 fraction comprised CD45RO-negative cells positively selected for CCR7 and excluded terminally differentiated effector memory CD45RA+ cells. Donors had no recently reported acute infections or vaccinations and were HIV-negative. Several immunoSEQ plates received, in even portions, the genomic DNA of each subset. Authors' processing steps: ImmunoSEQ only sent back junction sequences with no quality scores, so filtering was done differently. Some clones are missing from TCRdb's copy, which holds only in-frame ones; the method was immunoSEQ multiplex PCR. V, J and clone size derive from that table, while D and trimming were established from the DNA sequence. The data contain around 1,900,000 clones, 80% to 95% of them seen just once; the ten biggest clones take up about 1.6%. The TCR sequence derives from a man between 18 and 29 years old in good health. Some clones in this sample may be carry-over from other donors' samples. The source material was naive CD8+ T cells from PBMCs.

The CDR3 here is CASSSFRGGQAIGEQYF. CDR3 DNA sequence: TGTGCCAGCAGTTCCTTTCGTGGAGGACAGGCTATAGGAGAGCAGTACTTC. The V and J genes are TRBV27 and TRBJ2-7; 7 bases agree with TRBD1. Germline loops: CDR1 MNHEY, CDR2 SMNVEV (reference sequence). The CDR3 loop spans 17 amino acids. V trimming: 4 bases; J trimming: 7 bases; junction bases outside the gene matches: 19.